The 12 T cell receptor beta chains below all came from one sample that was sequenced in a study of T cell changes during pregnancy in multiple sclerosis. Data came from immunoSEQ multiplex PCR; TCRdb stores just in-frame clones and leaves some out. The sample comprises about 92,000 clones, more than 85% of which are singletons, and about 1.5% rests with the top ten. This sample comprised peripheral blood, obtained in the first trimester of pregnancy. These receptor sequences come from a female donor with multiple sclerosis, enrolled in a pregnancy study.

The chain recombines TRBV9 with TRBJ2-1, with TRBD1 as a possible D gene (7 bases). Germline lookup yields CDR1 SGDLS and CDR2 YYNGEE. This CDR3 is 15 amino acids long. The V end was cut by 1 base, the J end by 7 bases, with 15 bases between. CDR3 sequence (DNA): TGTGCCAGCAGCGTATCAGGGGGGTCCGGGAATGAGCAGTTCTTC. Residues: CASSVSGGSGNEQFF. Combining the CDR3 with reference TRBV9 and TRBJ2-1 gives the whole variable domain DSGVTQTPKHLITATGQRVTLRCSPRSGDLSVYWYQQSLDQGLQFLIQYYNGEERAKGNILERFSAQQFPDLHSELNLSSLELGDSALYFCASSVSGGSGNEQFFGPGTRLTVL.

The V and J genes are TRBV7-8 and TRBJ2-1, with TRBD1 matching 10 bases. Germline values: CDR1 SGHVS, CDR2 FQNEAQ. Trimming cost V 4 bases and J 7 bases; bases outside gene matches: 10. CDR3 size: 16 residues. For the CDR3, the DNA is TGTGCCAGCAGCTCCCCCCTCCGGGACAGGGGTAATGAGCAGTTCTTC. The encoded protein is CASSSPLRDRGNEQFF.

The V call is TRBV5-6, the J call TRBJ2-7, with 12 bases matching TRBD1. The CDR3 runs to 16 residues. Looked up from germline, CDR1 is SGHDT and CDR2 is YYEEEE. The trim removed 0 bases at V and 5 bases at J, leaving 6 bases unmatched. CDR3 in amino acids: CASSLDVGTGGHEQYF. As DNA, the CDR3 is TGTGCCAGCAGCTTGGATGTTGGGACAGGGGGCCACGAGCAGTACTTC. Full variable domain (outside the CDR3, taken from reference TRBV5-6 and TRBJ2-7): DAGVTQSPTHLIKTRGQQVTLRCSPKSGHDTVSWYQQALGQGPQFIFQYYEEEERQRGNFPDRFSGHQFPNYSSELNVNALLLGDSALYLCASSLDVGTGGHEQYFGPGTRLTVT.

The J gene is TRBJ1-4, the V gene TRBV25-1; 10 bases align to TRBD1. V dropped 7 bases and J dropped 7; count of bases not matched to a gene: 6. The CDR3 has 14 residues. Germline V CDR1 and CDR2: MGHDK, SYGVNS. CDR3 in DNA: TGTGCCAGCACCCGGGACAGGGGAGGTGAAAAACTGTTTTTT. Translating gives CASTRDRGGEKLFF. Looking up the rest from reference TRBV25-1 and TRBJ1-4 gives the full variable domain: EADIYQTPRYLVIGTGKKITLECSQTMGHDKMYWYQQDPGMELHLIHYSYGVNSTEKGDLSSESTVSRIRTEHFPLTLESARPSHTSQYLCASTRDRGGEKLFFGSGTQLSVL.

The J gene is TRBJ2-5, the V gene TRBV5-1; D uncertain. Germline assignment: CDR1 SGHRS and CDR2 YFSETQ. This CDR3 comprises 13 residues. The V end was cut by 2 bases, the J end by 2 bases, with 7 bases between. The CDR3 nucleotides read TGCGCCAGCAGCTTCTTTCTACAAGAGACCCAGTACTTC. Protein: CASSFFLQETQYF.

V and J are TRBV14 and TRBJ1-2, with 12 positions matching TRBD1. The V gene end was trimmed by 5 bases and the J gene end by 3 bases; junction bases not matched to a gene: 7. CDR3 length: 16 amino acids. Germline assignment: CDR1 SGHDN and CDR2 FVKESK. The CDR3, as DNA: TGTGCCAGCAGCGGGGGACAGGGGGCGTTGGACTATGGCTACACCTTC. Translating it yields CASSGGQGALDYGYTF.

The chain recombines TRBV5-8 with TRBJ2-7; 7 nucleotides agree with TRBD1. Looked up from germline, CDR1 is SGHTS and CDR2 is YDEGEE. The length of the CDR3 is 14 residues. Germline trimming cut 3 bases from V and 3 bases from J; bases unmatched to any gene: 6. Here the CDR3 reads CASSSLGQLYEQYF. For the CDR3, the DNA is TGTGCCAGCAGCTCTTTGGGACAGCTCTACGAGCAGTACTTC.

DNA for the CDR3: TGTGCCAGCAGCTTCGAACAGGGGTACGAGCAGTACTTC. It encodes CASSFEQGYEQYF. The chain couples TRBV11-1 to TRBJ2-7, with 7 bases identical to TRBD1. With 3 bases clipped from V and 4 bases from J, the junction kept 3 bases outside the gene matches. This CDR3 is 13 amino acids long. Germline V gene data show CDR1 as SGHAT and CDR2 as FQDESV (reference sequence).

The chain combines TRBV9 with TRBJ1-1; TRBD1 is a possible D gene (6 bases). Germline CDR1 reads SGDLS; CDR2 reads YYNGEE. Trimming removed 0 bases from V and 3 bases from J, with 18 bases in between. The CDR3 totals 17 residues. CDR3 amino acids: CASSVGGRILSDTEAFF. CDR3 sequence (DNA): TGTGCCAGCAGCGTAGGGGGGCGCATCCTTTCGGACACTGAAGCTTTCTTT.

This chain joins TRBV4-1 and TRBJ1-1; 9 nucleotides agree with TRBD1. CDR3 length: 15 amino acids. CDR1 is MGHRA, CDR2 YSYEKL, per germline. The V gene end was trimmed by 3 bases and the J gene end by 7 bases; junction bases not matched to a gene: 9. CDR3 sequence reads: CASSQSDRGGGEAFF. CDR3 coding DNA: TGCGCCAGCAGCCAGTCCGACAGGGGGGGTGGTGAAGCTTTCTTT.

The chain uses TRBV4-3 and TRBJ1-2, with D unclear. From germline, CDR1 is LGHNA and CDR2 YSLEER. Trimming pared 0 bases from V and 4 bases from J, leaving 3 bases between. This CDR3 spans 12 amino acids. CDR3 sequence (DNA): TGCGCCAGCAGCCAAGACGGCTATGGCTACACCTTC. It specifies CASSQDGYGYTF.

By share, this clone counts as medium-sized. The sample contains more than one DNA sequence encoding this CDR3. The V call is TRBV20-1, the J call TRBJ2-1; no firm D call. The CDR3 loop spans 11 amino acids. Trimming stripped 1 base from V and 4 bases from J, with 2 bases between. Germline lookup yields CDR1 DFQATT and CDR2 SNEGSKA (reference sequence). Here the CDR3 DNA reads TGCAGTGCTAGAGTATACAATGAGCAGTTCTTC. Translating it yields CSARVYNEQFF.